The 15 T cell receptor beta chains given below trace back to one sample, sequenced in a study of OX40 agonist ivuxolimab in advanced cancers. Clones were sequenced by immunoSEQ multiplex PCR, and TCRdb holds only the in-frame ones, with some missing. This repertoire shows 80,000 or so clones, nearly 85% found once; its top ten account for approximately 7%. The sequencing used CD4+ or CD8+ T cells sorted from blood, collected in a trial of the OX40 agonist ivuxolimab. These TCRs come from an adult with an advanced solid tumor such as melanoma, head and neck, liver or kidney cancer.

V is TRBV7-2 and J is TRBJ1-1; TRBD1 matches 7 bases. Germline trimming cut 5 bases from V and 1 base from J; bases unmatched to any gene: 1. The CDR3 consists of 13 residues. Germline-derived CDR1 and CDR2 are SGHTA and FQGNSA. CDR3 sequence: CASSRDRNTEAFF. The CDR3, as DNA: TGTGCCAGCAGCCGGGACAGGAACACTGAAGCTTTCTTT.

This chain connects TRBV19 to TRBJ1-1; D gene ambiguous. The V and J ends lost 2 bases and 0 bases respectively, with 7 bases between them. This CDR3 has 14 amino acids. Germline V gives CDR1 LNHDA, CDR2 SQIVND (reference sequence). Here the CDR3 reads CASSILGMNTEAFF. For the CDR3, the DNA is TGTGCCAGTAGTATATTAGGAATGAACACTGAAGCTTTCTTT.

The chain recombines TRBV7-9 with TRBJ2-2, with D maybe TRBD1 (5 bases). V was cut by 4 bases and J by 6 bases, with 9 bases left in between. The CDR3 spans 13 residues. The germline gives CDR1 SEHNR, CDR2 FQNEAQ (reference sequence). CDR3 bases: TGTGCCAGCAGCTCAGGGTGGGCCGGGGAGCTGTTTTTT. This sequence encodes CASSSGWAGELFF.

The chain recombines TRBV7-2 with TRBJ2-7; D is unresolved. Trimming left V 2 bases short and J 2 bases short, with 7 bases between. Germline V gene lookup returns CDR1 SGHTA and CDR2 FQGNSA. The CDR3 length is 13 residues. DNA of the CDR3: TGTGCCAGCAGCTTAAATTGGCCCTACGAGCAGTACTTC. Amino acid sequence: CASSLNWPYEQYF.

The chain is built from TRBV12-5 and TRBJ2-7, with a tentative D call TRBD2 (5 bases). This CDR3 comprises 13 residues. V was pared by 1 base and J by 6 bases, with 10 bases between. The germline gives CDR1 LGHNT, CDR2 FRNRAP. The CDR3 spells CASGLGWESEQYF. The CDR3 region has the DNA TGTGCTAGTGGTTTGGGATGGGAGTCCGAGCAGTACTTC.

CDR3 sequence: CASSLEVGQFYGYTF. Written as DNA, the CDR3 is TGTGCCAGCAGCTTAGAGGTTGGGCAGTTCTATGGCTACACCTTC. The rearrangement joins TRBV7-9 to TRBJ1-2; D gene unclear. V lost 1 base to trimming and J lost 4 bases, with 13 bases between them. Germline-derived CDR1 and CDR2 are SEHNR and FQNEAQ (reference sequence). This CDR3 is built from 15 residues.

This chain uses TRBV4-3 with TRBJ2-3; 10 positions agree with TRBD1. The germline V gene encodes CDR1 LGHNA and CDR2 YSLEER. V lost 5 bases to trimming and J lost 6 bases; unmatched junction nucleotides: 8. CDR3 length: 15 residues. The CDR3 reads CASSARTGGTDTQYF. In DNA, the CDR3 is TGCGCCAGCAGCGCCCGGACAGGGGGAACGGATACGCAGTATTTT.

This clone occurred a few times. The chain carries TRBV15 and TRBJ2-7; no reliable D call. The CDR3 loop spans 14 amino acids. CDR1 and CDR2 from the germline V gene are LNHNV and YYDKDF (reference sequence). The ends were cut back, 2 bases at V and 0 bases at J, with 8 bases in the middle. CDR3 in DNA: TGTGCCACCAGCAGACCGACCAGCTCCTACGAGCAGTACTTC. Translated, it gives CATSRPTSSYEQYF.

The chain carries TRBV19 and TRBJ2-3, with D unclear. V lost 4 bases and J lost 0, with 14 bases in between. CDR1 and CDR2 (germline): LNHDA, SQIVND (reference sequence). The length of the CDR3 is 16 residues. CDR3 loop: CASSTRLSPSTDTQYF. The CDR3 coding sequence is TGTGCCAGTAGTACTAGACTGAGCCCGAGCACAGATACGCAGTATTTT. Combining the CDR3 with reference TRBV19 and TRBJ2-3 gives the whole variable domain DGGITQSPKYLFRKEGQNVTLSCEQNLNHDAMYWYRQDPGQGLRLIYYSQIVNDFQKGDIAEGYSVSREKKESFPLTVTSAQKNPTAFYLCASSTRLSPSTDTQYFGPGTRLTVL.

This chain joins TRBV7-3 and TRBJ2-3, with a possible D match to TRBD2 (6 bases). Germline CDR1 SGHTA, CDR2 FQGTGA. V was trimmed by 2 bases and J by 2 bases, leaving 11 bases between them. CDR3 size: 15 residues. The CDR3 coding sequence is TGTGCCAGCAGCTTAGGCGGGGAGGACACAGATACGCAGTATTTT. This translates into CASSLGGEDTDTQYF.

The chain couples TRBV7-5 to TRBJ2-1; the D call of TRBD2 is as the table states it, not checked on the DNA. TRBV7-5 is shown as a pseudogene. The CDR3 totals 17 residues. CDR3 in amino acids: CARSTQTSGLIVNEQFF. CDR3 nucleotide sequence: TGTGCCAGAAGCACTCAGACTAGCGGGCTAATCGTCAATGAGCAGTTCTTC.

This chain uses TRBV6-6 with TRBJ1-4; weak D call: TRBD1 (5 bases). Looked up from germline, CDR1 is MNHNY and CDR2 is SVGAGI (reference sequence). The ends were cut back, 2 bases at V and 8 bases at J, with 15 bases in the middle. The CDR3 runs to 15 residues. CDR3 nucleotide sequence: TGTGCCAGCAGTTACGAAGGGCAGGGTAGAGAAAAACTGTTTTTT. Its protein product is CASSYEGQGREKLFF.

CDR3 sequence: CASSERQTNYGYTF. The CDR3 DNA reads TGTGCCAGCAGTGAAAGACAGACTAACTATGGCTACACCTTC. This chain links TRBV25-1 with TRBJ1-2; D may be TRBD1 (5 bases). The CDR3 runs to 14 residues. Germline V gene data show CDR1 as MGHDK and CDR2 as SYGVNS. Trimming left V 2 bases short and J 0 bases short, with 7 bases between.

This clone has a count of ten or more. J is TRBJ2-3 and V is TRBV19; D unresolved. From germline, CDR1 is LNHDA and CDR2 SQIVND (reference sequence). CDR3 length equals 14 residues. The V and J ends lost 3 bases and 4 bases respectively, with 11 bases between them. CDR3 in DNA: TGTGCCAGTAGTATCCGCAGCCGCCCAGATACGCAGTATTTT. This encodes CASSIRSRPDTQYF. Together with reference TRBV19 and TRBJ2-3, the CDR3 gives the full variable domain: DGGITQSPKYLFRKEGQNVTLSCEQNLNHDAMYWYRQDPGQGLRLIYYSQIVNDFQKGDIAEGYSVSREKKESFPLTVTSAQKNPTAFYLCASSIRSRPDTQYFGPGTRLTVL.

The rearrangement joins TRBV10-3 to TRBJ1-1; maybe TRBD1 (5 bases). CDR1 and CDR2 (germline): ENHRY, SYGVKD. V lost 3 bases and J 10 bases, leaving 12 bases between the germline ends. The CDR3 totals 12 residues. The CDR3 DNA sequence: TGTGCCATCAGTGATCCGGGACTAGGAGCTTTCTTT. This gives the protein CAISDPGLGAFF.